The source of this T cell receptor (beta chain) is a study of T cell repertoires and HLA-DP antigens (dated by TCRdb to 2017 to 2018). Looking at the study overall: The study used an in vitro model of CD4+ T cell alloreactivity in which transduced HeLa cells presented allogeneic HLA-DP. The two alloantigens modelled structurally similar versus dissimilar alloantigens, differing from self at one and around ten peptide-binding groove amino acids, respectively. The three donors, two male and one female, ranged from the 18-to-29 to the 60-to-69 age band. The average DNA input was roughly 210 ng for sorted CD137+CD4+ samples versus roughly 1,100 ng for pre-culture CD4+ samples.

The CDR3 goes from the cysteine to the phenylalanine over 14 residues. Of the read, only the CDR3 DNA is kept; its 42 bases are in frame from base 1. Cut back by 5 bases and 1 base, the V and J ends lie 11 bases apart. CDR1 SGHTA and CDR2 FQGNSA were looked up in the germline V gene. The study at large found these results: Limitations included only a few donors, a non-physiological HeLa antigen-presenting system, and the use of total CD4+ responder cells. Average cumulative frequency of clones undetected before culture was about 35% against one allele and about 51% against the other. Sorted CD137+ cells showed similar clonality against both alloantigens, at around 0.36, which was much higher than the 0.04 to 0.045 seen in pre-culture samples. The naive and memory CD4+ repertoires were not analysed as separate populations.

About this clone itself: Which antigen it targets is not known. Base qualities are not provided; no much larger clone lies one nucleotide away.

TCRB CDR3 regions were amplified with the immunoSEQ multiplex PCR using forward primers for 54 TRBV segments and reverse primers for 13 TRBJ segments. Pre-culture CD4+ samples were sequenced at deep resolution, targeting roughly 190,000 T cell genomes. Sequencing of amplicons was performed on an Illumina HiSeq System, and 87 bp reads covering the CDR3 were generated. Under the source paper's analysis protocol: PCR and sequencing errors in the reads were corrected, and alignment to IMGT reference sequences was used to define CDR3 regions. Template and unique rearrangement counts were estimated using synthetic template pools. Clonality was computed by subtracting Pielou's evenness from 1. The Daley-Smith estimator was used to estimate richness. Morisita's index served as the measure of repertoire overlap. Clones present in cultured samples but not detected in the pre-culture repertoire of the same donor were defined as low-abundance clones. In TCRdb, the immuneACCESS table is reduced to in-frame sequences with V and J assigned. These tables do not hold every clone; where another copy was compared, an unresolved V gene accounts for under half, and the others remain unexplained. V and J calls and clone size follow that table, whereas D and trimming were derived from the DNA. Counted in this sample were about 89,000 clones; about 89% of them appeared once. The ten largest clones take up about 1.7% of the sample.

Magnetic bead negative selection was used to isolate untouched CD4+ T cells from Ficoll-separated PBMC, with purity averaging approximately 98%. Untouched CD4+ T cells were isolated from Ficoll-separated PBMC with magnetic beads, reaching approximately 98% purity with negligible CD8+ contamination. Peripheral blood mononuclear cells were supplied by the buffy coats of a few healthy blood donors, who served as the study donors. All three donors were CMV seronegative. The DNeasy Blood & Tissue Kit was used for extraction of genomic DNA. Genomic DNA from sorted CD137+CD4+ cells and from pre-culture CD4+ baseline samples of each subject was subjected to TCRB sequencing.

The sequencing input was CD4+ T cells from PBMCs. The receptor's source is a middle-aged man in good health and CMV-seronegative. The chain joins TRBV7-2 to TRBJ1-1, with TRBD1 perhaps the D gene, on 6 matching bases. The DNA sequence is TGTGCCAGCAGCCGGACAGAGCCGAACACTGAAGCTTTCTTT. This encodes CASSRTEPNTEAFF.